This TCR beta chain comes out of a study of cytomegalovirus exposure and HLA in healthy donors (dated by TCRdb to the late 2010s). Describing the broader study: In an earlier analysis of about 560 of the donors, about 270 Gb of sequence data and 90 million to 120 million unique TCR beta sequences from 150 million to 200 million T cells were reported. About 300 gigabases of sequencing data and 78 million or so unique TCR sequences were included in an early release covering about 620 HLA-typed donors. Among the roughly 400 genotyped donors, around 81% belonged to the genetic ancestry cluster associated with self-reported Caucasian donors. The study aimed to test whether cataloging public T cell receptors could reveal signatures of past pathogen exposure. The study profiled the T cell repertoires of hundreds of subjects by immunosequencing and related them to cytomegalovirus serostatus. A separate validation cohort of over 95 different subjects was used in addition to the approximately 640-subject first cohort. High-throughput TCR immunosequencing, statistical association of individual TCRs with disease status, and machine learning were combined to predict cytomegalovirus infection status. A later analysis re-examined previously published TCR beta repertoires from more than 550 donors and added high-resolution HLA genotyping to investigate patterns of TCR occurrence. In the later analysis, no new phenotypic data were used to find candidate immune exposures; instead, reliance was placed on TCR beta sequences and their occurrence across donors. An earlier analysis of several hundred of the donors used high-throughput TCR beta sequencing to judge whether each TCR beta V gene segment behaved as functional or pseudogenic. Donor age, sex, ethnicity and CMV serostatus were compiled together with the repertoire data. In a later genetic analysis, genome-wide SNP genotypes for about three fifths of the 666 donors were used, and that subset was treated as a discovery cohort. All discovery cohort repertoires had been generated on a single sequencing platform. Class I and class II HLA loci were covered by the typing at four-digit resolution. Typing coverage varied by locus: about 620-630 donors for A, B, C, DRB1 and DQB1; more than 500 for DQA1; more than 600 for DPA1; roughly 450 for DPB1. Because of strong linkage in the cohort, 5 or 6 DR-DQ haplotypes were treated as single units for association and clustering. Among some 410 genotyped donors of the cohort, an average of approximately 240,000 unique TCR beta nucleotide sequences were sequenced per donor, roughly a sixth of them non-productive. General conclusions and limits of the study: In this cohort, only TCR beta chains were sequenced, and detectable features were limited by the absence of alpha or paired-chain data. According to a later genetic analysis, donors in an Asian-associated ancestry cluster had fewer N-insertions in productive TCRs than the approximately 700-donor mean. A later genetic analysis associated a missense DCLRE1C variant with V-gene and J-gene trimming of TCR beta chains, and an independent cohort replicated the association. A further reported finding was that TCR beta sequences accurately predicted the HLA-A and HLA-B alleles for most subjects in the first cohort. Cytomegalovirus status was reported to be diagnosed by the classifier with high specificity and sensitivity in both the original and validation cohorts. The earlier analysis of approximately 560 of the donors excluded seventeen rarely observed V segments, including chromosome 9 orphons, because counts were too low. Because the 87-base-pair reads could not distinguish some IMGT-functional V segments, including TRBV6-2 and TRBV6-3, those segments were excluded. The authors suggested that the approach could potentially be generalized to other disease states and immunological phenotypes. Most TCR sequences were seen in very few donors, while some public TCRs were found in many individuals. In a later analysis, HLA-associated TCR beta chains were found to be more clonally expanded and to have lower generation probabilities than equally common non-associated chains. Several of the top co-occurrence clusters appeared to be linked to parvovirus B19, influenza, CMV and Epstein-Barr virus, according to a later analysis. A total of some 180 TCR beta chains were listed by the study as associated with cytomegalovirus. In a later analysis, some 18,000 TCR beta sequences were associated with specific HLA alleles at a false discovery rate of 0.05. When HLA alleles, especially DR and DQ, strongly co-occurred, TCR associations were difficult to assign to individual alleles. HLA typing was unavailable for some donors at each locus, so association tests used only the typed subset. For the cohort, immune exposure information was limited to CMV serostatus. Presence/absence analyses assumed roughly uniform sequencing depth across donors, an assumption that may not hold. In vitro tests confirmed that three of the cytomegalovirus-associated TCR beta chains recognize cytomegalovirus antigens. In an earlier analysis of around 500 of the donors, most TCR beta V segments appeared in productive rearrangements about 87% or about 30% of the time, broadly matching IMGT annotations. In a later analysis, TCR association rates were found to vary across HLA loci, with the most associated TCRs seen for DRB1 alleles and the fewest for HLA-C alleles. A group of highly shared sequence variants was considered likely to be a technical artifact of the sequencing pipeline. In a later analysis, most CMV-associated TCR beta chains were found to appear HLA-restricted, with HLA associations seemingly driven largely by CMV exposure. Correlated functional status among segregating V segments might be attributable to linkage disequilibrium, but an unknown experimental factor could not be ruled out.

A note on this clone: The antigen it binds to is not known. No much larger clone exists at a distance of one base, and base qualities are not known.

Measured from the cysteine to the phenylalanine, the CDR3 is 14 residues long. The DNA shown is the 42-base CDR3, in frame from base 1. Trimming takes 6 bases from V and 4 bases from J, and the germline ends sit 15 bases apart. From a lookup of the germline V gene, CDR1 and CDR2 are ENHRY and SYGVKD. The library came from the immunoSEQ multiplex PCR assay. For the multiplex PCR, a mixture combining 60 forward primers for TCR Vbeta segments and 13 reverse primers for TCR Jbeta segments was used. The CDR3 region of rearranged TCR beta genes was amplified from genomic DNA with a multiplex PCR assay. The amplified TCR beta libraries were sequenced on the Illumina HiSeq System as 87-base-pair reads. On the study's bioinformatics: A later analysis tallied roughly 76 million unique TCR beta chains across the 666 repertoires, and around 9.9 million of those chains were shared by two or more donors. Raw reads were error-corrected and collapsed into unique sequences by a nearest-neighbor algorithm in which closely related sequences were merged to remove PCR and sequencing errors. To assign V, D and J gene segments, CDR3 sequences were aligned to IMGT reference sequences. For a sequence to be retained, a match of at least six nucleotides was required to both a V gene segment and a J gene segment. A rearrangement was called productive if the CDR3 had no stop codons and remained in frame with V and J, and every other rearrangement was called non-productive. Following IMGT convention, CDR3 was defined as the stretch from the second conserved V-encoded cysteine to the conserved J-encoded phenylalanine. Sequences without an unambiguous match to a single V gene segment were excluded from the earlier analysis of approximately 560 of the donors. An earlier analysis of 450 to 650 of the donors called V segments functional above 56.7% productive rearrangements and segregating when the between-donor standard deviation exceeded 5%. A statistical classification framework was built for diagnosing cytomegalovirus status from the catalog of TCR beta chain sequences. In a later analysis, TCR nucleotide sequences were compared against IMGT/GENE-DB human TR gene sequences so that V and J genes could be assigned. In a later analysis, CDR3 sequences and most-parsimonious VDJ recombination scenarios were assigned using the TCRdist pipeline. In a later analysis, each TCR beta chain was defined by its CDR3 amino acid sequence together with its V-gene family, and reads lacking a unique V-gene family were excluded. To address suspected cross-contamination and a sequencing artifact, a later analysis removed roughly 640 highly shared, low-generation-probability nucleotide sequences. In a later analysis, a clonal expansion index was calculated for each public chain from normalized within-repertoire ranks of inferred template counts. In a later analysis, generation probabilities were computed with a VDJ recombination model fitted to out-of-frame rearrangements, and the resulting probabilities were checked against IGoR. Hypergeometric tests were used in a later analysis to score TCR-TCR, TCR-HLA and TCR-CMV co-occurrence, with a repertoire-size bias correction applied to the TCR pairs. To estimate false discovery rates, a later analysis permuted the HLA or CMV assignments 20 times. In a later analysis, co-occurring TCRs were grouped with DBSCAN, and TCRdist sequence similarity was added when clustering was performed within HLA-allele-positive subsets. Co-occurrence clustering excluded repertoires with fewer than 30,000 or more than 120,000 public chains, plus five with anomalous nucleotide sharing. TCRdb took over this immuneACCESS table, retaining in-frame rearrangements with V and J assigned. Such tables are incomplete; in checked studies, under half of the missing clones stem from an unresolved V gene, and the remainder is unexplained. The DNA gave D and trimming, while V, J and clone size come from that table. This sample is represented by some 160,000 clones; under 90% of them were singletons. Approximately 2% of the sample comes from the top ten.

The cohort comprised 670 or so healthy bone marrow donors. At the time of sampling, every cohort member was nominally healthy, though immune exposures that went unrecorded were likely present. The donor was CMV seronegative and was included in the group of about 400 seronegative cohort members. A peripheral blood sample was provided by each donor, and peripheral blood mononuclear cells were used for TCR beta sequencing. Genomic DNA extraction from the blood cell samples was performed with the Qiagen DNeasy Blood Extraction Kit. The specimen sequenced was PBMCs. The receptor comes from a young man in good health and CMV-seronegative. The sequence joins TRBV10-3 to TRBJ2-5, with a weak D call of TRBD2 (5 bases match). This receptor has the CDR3 CAISPGARVETQYF. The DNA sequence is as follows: TGTGCCATCAGCCCTGGCGCGCGGGTAGAGACCCAGTACTTC.